This T cell receptor beta chain was recovered during a study of neurological immune-mediated disorders. Synthesis of cDNA was performed by 5'RACE using 10-nucleotide random UMIs. TCRdb used MiXCR to reprocess the 5' RACE reads, holding one entry per CDR3 protein. Here the sample spans roughly 60,000 distinct CDR3 sequences, about 8.9% being singletons. Germline values: CDR1 LGHDT, CDR2 YNNKEL (reference sequence). The CDR3 extends over 18 amino acids. The ends were cut back, 1 base at V and 0 bases at J, with 16 bases in the middle. This clonotype was picked up many times. Time point meaning: longitudinal time-point 2.

This clonotype originated in a man aged 25-45 years in good health. Sequences were obtained from PBMCs. The rearrangement links TRBV3-1 to TRBJ2-1; D is ambiguous. CDR3 sequence reads: CASSQGSLTKSSYNEQFF. In DNA form, the CDR3 reads TGTGCCAGCAGCCAAGGTTCCCTGACCAAGAGCTCCTACAATGAGCAGTTCTTC.